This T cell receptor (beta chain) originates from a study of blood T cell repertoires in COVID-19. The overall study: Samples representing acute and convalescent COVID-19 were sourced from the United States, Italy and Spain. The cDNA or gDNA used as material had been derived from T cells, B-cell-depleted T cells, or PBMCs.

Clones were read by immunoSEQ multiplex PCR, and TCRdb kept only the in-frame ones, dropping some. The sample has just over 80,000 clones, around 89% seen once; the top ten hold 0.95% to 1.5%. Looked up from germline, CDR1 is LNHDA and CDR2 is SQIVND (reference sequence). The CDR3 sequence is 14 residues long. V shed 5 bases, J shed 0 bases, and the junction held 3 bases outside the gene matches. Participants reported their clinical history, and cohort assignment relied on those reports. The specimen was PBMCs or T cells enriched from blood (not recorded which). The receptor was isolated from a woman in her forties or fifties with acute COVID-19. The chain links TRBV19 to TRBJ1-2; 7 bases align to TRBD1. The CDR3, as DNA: TGTGCCAGTAGTGCCGGACAGGCTAACTATGGCTACACCTTC. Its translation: CASSAGQANYGYTF.